This T cell receptor beta chain was sequenced in a study of T cells in tuberculosis (dated by TCRdb to the late 2010s). At the level of the whole study: To characterize T cells specific for the mycobacterial lipid antigen glucose monomycolate (GMM), the study used CD1B tetramers together with high-throughput TCR immunosequencing. A South African clinical cohort compared IGRA-negative adolescents, IGRA-positive adolescents with latent tuberculosis and adults with active tuberculosis, 10 to 11 per group.

A note on this clone: Its specific antigen is unknown. The record has no base qualities; no much larger clone is one base away.

For this chain, trimming is 8 bases at the V end and 7 bases at the J end, and the number of junction bases without a gene match is 7. The germline V gene gives CDR1 as MDHEN and CDR2 as SYDVKM. The CDR3 covers 14 residues, taking in both the cysteine and the phenylalanine. The read is trimmed to its CDR3 DNA, 42 bases read in frame from base 1. The immunoSEQ multiplex PCR assay was used to generate TCR libraries, with TCR-beta and/or TCR-alpha/delta assays applied to each sample. The amplified TCR libraries were sequenced on the Illumina high-throughput platform. Under the source paper's analysis protocol: Clustering and dimensionality reduction were performed using pairwise TCRdist distances among GMM-specific receptors from ex vivo sorted or in vitro expanded T cells. Each clinical repertoire received a mean NN-distance score, defined as the average TCRdist to the nearest 10% of tetramer-positive reference sequences. GEM TCR motif frequency was calculated as the fraction of unique TCRs that matched known GEM sequences in V/J usage and CDR3 length. Linear discriminant analysis with leave-one-out cross-validation, implemented in scikit-learn, was used to classify active tuberculosis. TCRdb obtained this table from immuneACCESS and retained in-frame rearrangements with V and J assigned. These tables miss some clones; where compared with another copy, unresolved V genes account for less than half of the shortfall, and the remainder is unexplained. The DNA was the basis for D and trimming; V, J and clone size are from that table. Present in this sample are 30,000 to 40,000 clones, 90% to 95% of which were seen just once. Clones ranked in the top ten supply roughly 2% of the sample.

General findings and caveats noted by the study authors: Clinical samples were selected based on the availability of cryopreserved specimens, with adults included as active tuberculosis cases and adolescents included as controls. Active tuberculosis TCR-alpha repertoires showed smaller mean NN-distances to GMM-specific TCRs than IGRA-negative controls, suggesting clonal expansion of these TCRs. An accuracy of around 88% (AUROC 0.85 to 0.95) was reached by a classifier using the diverse GMM-specific repertoire, compared with 70% to 75% accuracy when GEM motif frequencies were used. The smaller NN-distances were partly driven by shorter CDR3-alpha lengths in active tuberculosis patients, and the difference for TCR-beta did not reach statistical significance.

At study entry, a tuberculin skin test and the QuantiFERON-TB GOLD In-Tube IGRA were used to screen adolescents for latent tuberculosis infection. Unsorted cryopreserved PBMC were immunosequenced, covering on average approximately 98,000 T cells per clinical donor. Eleven high schools in the Worcester region of the Western Cape, South Africa, served as enrollment sites for adolescents aged 12 to 18 years. Ten M. tuberculosis-infected and ten uninfected adolescents were selected with matching for age and sex. Adolescent PBMC were isolated from freshly drawn heparinized blood by density centrifugation and cryopreserved.

What was sequenced was PBMCs. This TCR derives from a donor aged 5-35 years with latent tuberculosis or without tuberculosis infection. The receptor chain draws on TRBV28 and TRBJ2-2, and 10 bases in between align with TRBD1. The CDR3 in this case is CASLGQGIGGELFF. The DNA sequence reads TGTGCCAGCCTGGGACAGGGGATAGGCGGGGAGCTGTTTTTT.